This T cell receptor (beta chain) derives from a study of read filtering for tumor transcriptome and immune sequencing. From approximately 430 ng of RNA, a library with molecular barcoded alpha/delta and beta/gamma adaptors was made. TCRdb passed the reads through MiXCR, listing each CDR3 protein once. The table shows about 130,000 distinct CDR3 sequences, with less than 15% occurring only once. In regard to this clonotype: A clone one base away is much larger, so this may be a read error.

From germline, CDR1 is DFQATT and CDR2 SNEGSKA (reference sequence). V lost 5 bases and J lost 4, with 20 bases in between. CDR3 length equals 16 residues. This TCR was recovered from a donor at least 40 years old with multiple myeloma. The chain has TRBV20-1 and TRBJ2-2; D is uncertain. Sequencing was done on a sample of a population of CD138-negative cells sorted from bone marrow. CDR3 DNA sequence: TGCAGTGCTCTAACGACTGGGAAATCCGCCACCGGGGAGCTGTTTTTT. This gives the protein CSALTTGKSATGELFF.